Listed below are T cell receptor beta chains from one sample, sequenced in a study of T cell clonotyping in hematopoietic cell transplantation. Profiling relied on immunoSEQ multiplex PCR, and the TCRdb table lists in-frame clones only, not all of them. The sample yields about 15,000 clones, 80% to 90% seen once. The sequenced sample consisted of peripheral blood mononuclear cells. These receptors were collected from a middle-aged woman in good health. Some clones in this sample may be carry-over from other donors' samples. CDR3s include the opening cysteine and the closing phenylalanine or tryptophan. A D gene is named only where the DNA matches it firmly. Expanded clones are given a class, and other clones once, few, many or no size at all.

TRBJ2-3 | TRBV2 | - | TRBD2 | TGTGCCAGCCTCACTAGCGGTGGAGGGGGCACAGATACGCAGTATTTT | CASLTSGGGGTDTQYF
TRBJ1-5 | TRBV27 | - | - | TGTGCCAGCAGTTTGGGTTTTAGTTCGGCTCAGCCCCAGCATTTT | CASSLGFSSAQPQHF
TRBJ1-1 | TRBV29-1 | - | - | TGCAGCGTTGAAGACGGGGGGACCACTGAAGCTTTCTTT | CSVEDGGTTEAFF
TRBJ2-7 | TRBV14 | - | - | TGTGCCAGCAGCTATCTAGTGGGACCTCGCGAGCAGTACTTC | CASSYLVGPREQYF
TRBJ2-5 | TRBV19 | - | - | TGTGCCAGTAGTACGAGACAGGTCCAAGAGACCCAGTACTTC | CASSTRQVQETQYF
TRBJ2-1 | TRBV5-1 | - | TRBD2 | TGCGCCAGCAGCCCCGGAGCGGGAGGTGGAGAGCAGTTCTTC | CASSPGAGGGEQFF
TRBJ2-5 | TRBV7-3 | - | - | TGTGCCAGCAGCTTATGGGGGGAAGAGACCCAGTACTTC | CASSLWGEETQYF
TRBJ2-6 | TRBV9 | once | TRBD1 | TGTGCCAGCAGCGCCCGGGACAGGGTTGGTGGGGCCAACGTCCTGACTTTC | CASSARDRVGGANVLTF
TRBJ2-7 | TRBV7-2 | - | - | TGTGCCAGCAGGTTGGGAACCTACGAGCAGTACTTC | CASRLGTYEQYF
TRBJ2-3 | TRBV2 | - | - | TGTGCCAGCAGCGAATTGGGGACGATCAACGATACGCAGTATTTT | CASSELGTINDTQYF
TRBJ2-7 | TRBV4-3 | - | TRBD2 | TGCGCCAGCAGCCAAGAGCGGGAGGTCGAGCAGTACTTC | CASSQEREVEQYF
TRBJ2-7 | TRBV10-1 | - | TRBD1 | TGCGCCAGCCTTTTCCCCGGGGATCGGGACAGGGAGGGCGAGCAGTACTTC | CASLFPGDRDREGEQYF
TRBJ2-7 | TRBV9 | - | TRBD2 | TGTGCCAGCAGCGTAGTCGGGAGGGCCTTGGACGAGCAGTACTTC | CASSVVGRALDEQYF
TRBJ2-5 | TRBV7-2 | - | - | TGTGCCAGCAGCCCCCTCCACCAAGAGACCCAGTACTTC | CASSPLHQETQYF
TRBJ1-6 | TRBV11-3 | once | - | TGTGCCAGCAGCTTAGTAGAGGGTAATTCACCCCTCCACTTT | CASSLVEGNSPLHF
TRBJ2-7 | TRBV9 | - | - | TGTGCCAGCAGCGGGACCACCTCGGGTTACGAGCAGTACTTC | CASSGTTSGYEQYF
TRBJ2-2 | TRBV28 | - | TRBD1 | TGTGCCAGCAGTTCGGGACAGCTGAACACCGGGGAGCTGTTTTTT | CASSSGQLNTGELFF
TRBJ1-1 | TRBV6-5 | once | - | TGTGCCAGCAGTTGGAGGGCCGACAGCCAAGCTTTCTTT | CASSWRADSQAFF
TRBJ2-2 | TRBV4-1 | - | - | TGCGCCAGCAGCCCAGGGTACACCGGGGAGCTGTTTTTT | CASSPGYTGELFF
TRBJ2-7 | TRBV14 | - | - | TGTGCCAGCAGCCAAGATGTCTTCGCCTACGAGCAGTACTTC | CASSQDVFAYEQYF
TRBJ1-1 | TRBV6-1 | few | TRBD1 | TGTGCCGGGACCCGGGACAGCCACATGAACACTGAAGCTTTCTTT | CAGTRDSHMNTEAFF
TRBJ2-5 | TRBV14 | - | - | TGTGCCAGCAGCCAAAACAGGGCCCAAGAGACCCAGTACTTC | CASSQNRAQETQYF
TRBJ1-2 | TRBV5-8 | once | - | TGTGCCAGCAGCTTGTGGGAATTCTATGGCTACACCTTC | CASSLWEFYGYTF
TRBJ2-6 | TRBV6-5 | - | - | TGTGCCAGCGGGCTAGGGGCCAACGTCCTGACTTTC | CASGLGANVLTF
TRBJ1-1 | TRBV30 | once | - | TGTGCCTGGGGACGCGCCGGTGCTGCCATGAACACTGAAGCTTTCTTT | CAWGRAGAAMNTEAFF
TRBJ1-5 | TRBV4-2 | - | - | TGTGCCAGCAGCCCCCCGGTCGGGCTAGATAGCAATCAGCCCCAGCATTTT | CASSPPVGLDSNQPQHF
TRBJ1-4 | TRBV20-1 | - | - | TGCAGTGCTAGCGCGGGGGAACTGTTTTTT | CSASAGELFF
TRBJ2-1 | TRBV7-3 | - | TRBD2 | TGTGCCAGCAGCTTACGGCGGGAGGCCCCCAATGAGCAGTTCTTC | CASSLRREAPNEQFF